This TCR beta chain is from a study of shared clonotypes between healthy human individuals. Overall study findings and caveats: Estimated clonotype richness was generally higher in naive than memory subsets.

Partitioning of CD4+ cells yielded a CD45RA+ naive subset and a CD45RA-negative memory subset. A few counts support this clone. Antigen unknown. TCRdb's table, derived via immunoSEQ multiplex PCR, lists solely in-frame clones and lacks some. Here the sample spans hundreds of thousands of clones, around 67% being singletons. From germline, CDR1 is SGHAT and CDR2 FQNNGV. Trimming took off 4 bases at V and 3 bases at J, with 9 bases between the two ends. The CDR3 spans 13 residues. The sequenced sample consisted of memory CD4+ T cells sorted from blood. The subset was: CD45RA-negative fraction. V and J are TRBV11-2 and TRBJ1-1; D not certain. This clonotype was sampled from a woman in her twenties or thirties in good health. The DNA of the CDR3 is TGTGCCAGCAGCTCAAACATCTACACTGAAGCTTTCTTT. Its translation: CASSSNIYTEAFF. Full variable domain (missing parts from reference TRBV11-2 and TRBJ1-1): EAGVAQSPRYKIIEKRQSVAFWCNPISGHATLYWYQQILGQGPKLLIQFQNNGVVDDSQLPKDRFSAERLKGVDSTLKIQPAKLEDSAVYLCASSSNIYTEAFFGQGTRLTVV.